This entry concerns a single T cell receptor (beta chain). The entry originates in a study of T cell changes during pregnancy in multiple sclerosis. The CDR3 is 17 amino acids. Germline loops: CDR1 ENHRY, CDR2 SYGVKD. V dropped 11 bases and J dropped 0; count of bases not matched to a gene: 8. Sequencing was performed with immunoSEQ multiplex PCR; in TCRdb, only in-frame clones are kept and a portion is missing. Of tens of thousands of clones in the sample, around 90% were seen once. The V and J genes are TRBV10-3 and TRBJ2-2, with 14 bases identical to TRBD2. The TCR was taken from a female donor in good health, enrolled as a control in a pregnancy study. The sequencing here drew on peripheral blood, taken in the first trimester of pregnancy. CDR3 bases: TGTGCCTCGGGAGGGACTAGCGGGAGCGCGAACACCGGGGAGCTGTTTTTT. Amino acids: CASGGTSGSANTGELFF.